A single sample gave rise to the 4 T cell receptor beta chains below, sequenced in a study of T cell repertoires in cytomegalovirus infection. Each CDR3 protein is one row after TCRdb ran MiXCR on the reads. The sample shows nearly 450,000 distinct CDR3 sequences, roughly 30% of them seen only once. The source material was PBMCs. The receptors were sampled from a human donor in good health (CMV status not recorded). Some clones in this sample may be carry-over from other donors' samples.

This chain joins TRBV12-3 or TRBV12-4 and TRBJ1-1; 9 nucleotides match TRBD1. The CDR3 extends over 14 amino acids. The V segment lost 6 bases and the J segment 4 bases; nucleotides outside the gene matches: 6. The CDR3 sequence: CASSFTGGRTEAFF. DNA of the CDR3: TGTGCCAGCAGCTTTACAGGGGGCCGCACTGAAGCTTTCTTT.

The chain combines TRBV18 with TRBJ1-1; D unresolved. The germline V gene encodes CDR1 KGHSH and CDR2 LQKENI. V gave up 6 bases and J gave up 10 bases, with 18 bases separating them. The CDR3 is 13 residues long. The CDR3 reads CASSPGALVGAFF. The DNA for the CDR3 is TGTGCCAGCTCCCCTGGTGCGCTGGTCGGAGCTTTCTTT.

The J gene is TRBJ1-1, the V gene TRBV20-1; D possibly corresponds to TRBD1 (5 bases). The germline CDR1 and CDR2 sequences are DFQATT and SNEGSKA (reference sequence). V was pared by 0 bases and J by 0 bases, with 11 bases between. The CDR3 sequence is 15 residues long. The DNA of the CDR3 is TGCAGTGCTAGAGAAAGTCTGGGGCTGAACACTGAAGCTTTCTTT. Amino acids: CSARESLGLNTEAFF.

In its sample, this clonotype was seen a few times. The genes are TRBV19 and TRBJ2-2; 8 bases agree with TRBD2. After removal of 5 bases from V and 4 bases from J, the junction contained 3 bases not matched to a gene. CDR3 length: 14 residues. Per germline, CDR1 LNHDA and CDR2 SQIVND (reference sequence). The DNA for the CDR3 is TGTGCCAGTAGTCCGGGGGGGGGCACCGGGGAGCTGTTTTTT. Protein product: CASSPGGGTGELFF.